This T cell receptor (beta chain) originates from a study of blood T cells in healthy people across ages. Overall study findings and caveats: Estimates of diversity drawn from one million T cells were considered underestimates. No one knew whether donors had CMV, which possibly confounded expanded clonotype changes.

This clonotype came up a few times. What it binds is unknown. Primed by a sample-barcoded 5' primer and a J-beta primer mix, a second PCR proceeded for about 6 to 11 cycles. MiXCR, applied by TCRdb to the 5' RACE reads, yields one record per CDR3 protein. The sample holds roughly 1.7 million distinct CDR3 sequences; 34% are singletons and the top ten take 10% to 12%. Trimming took 9 bases from V and 5 from J; bases not matched to a gene: 8. The germline CDR1 and CDR2 sequences are LGHNA and YNFKEQ. The CDR3 covers 14 residues. The sequenced material came from blood. The sequence was obtained from a woman aged 25 to 45 in good health. This sequence joins TRBV4-2 and TRBJ2-2, with 8 bases fitting TRBD2. In DNA form, the CDR3 reads TGTGCCAGTAAGCGGGGGCCAGGGACCGGGGAGCTGTTTTTT. Its translation: CASKRGPGTGELFF.